This T cell receptor beta chain was retrieved from a study of cytomegalovirus exposure and HLA in healthy donors. Overall study: Earlier, 150 million to 200 million T cells were analyzed, and some 120 million unique TCR beta sequences were found among them. General study points: Later examination showed HLA-associated TCR beta chains had greater clonal expansion than equally common others.

Amplification used 60 Vbeta primers and 13 Jbeta primers. Repertoires were generated with immunoSEQ multiplex PCR, while TCRdb's copy carries only in-frame clones and drops some. The sample totals approximately 190,000 clones; its top ten clones hold around 0.7%. About this clone: Its antigen is undetermined.

Donors consisted of healthy bone marrow donors. The V and J ends lost 5 bases and 2 bases, in that order; junction bases with no gene match: 19. There are 19 residues in the CDR3. The germline V gene has CDR1 SEHNR and CDR2 FQNEAQ (reference sequence). This clonotype originated in a boy aged 5-17 years in good health and CMV-seronegative. The chain combines TRBV7-9 with TRBJ2-5; 8 positions agree with TRBD1. Sequenced: PBMCs. For the CDR3, the DNA is TGTGCCAGCAGCCGGACAGTTCCCCAGGGGGCAACAAAACAAGAGACCCAGTACTTC. It translates to CASSRTVPQGATKQETQYF.